These 3 T cell receptor beta chains share one sample of origin, sequenced in a study of OX40 agonist ivuxolimab in advanced cancers. The method was immunoSEQ multiplex PCR; TCRdb's version includes in-frame clones alone and lacks a portion of them. The sample shows roughly 77,000 clones, more than 65% of them seen only once. This specimen consisted of CD4+ or CD8+ T cells sorted from blood, obtained in a trial of the OX40 agonist ivuxolimab. These receptors were obtained from an adult with an advanced solid tumor such as melanoma, head and neck, liver or kidney cancer.

This clone was seen a handful of times. The chain has TRBV10-1 and TRBJ2-2; D might be TRBD2 (6 bases). The V gene's germline CDR1 is WNHNN and CDR2 SYGVQD (reference sequence). V lost 0 bases, J lost 4 bases, and 18 bases lay in between. The CDR3 consists of 18 residues. The CDR3 sequence: CASSESKYSGDFTGELFF. In nucleotides, the CDR3 is TGCGCCAGCAGTGAGTCAAAATATAGCGGTGACTTCACCGGGGAGCTGTTTTTT.

This chain joins TRBV11-3 and TRBJ1-1, with 8 bases lining up with TRBD1. The V gene's germline CDR1 is SGHNT and CDR2 YENEEA. The CDR3 is made up of 14 amino acids. V was pared by 2 bases and J by 4 bases, with 3 bases of the junction left unmatched. The DNA of the CDR3 is TGTGCCAGCAGCTTACAGGGGGCTGGCACTGAAGCTTTCTTT. Translated: CASSLQGAGTEAFF.

The chain links TRBV7-2 to TRBJ1-1; D is unresolved. The germline V gene encodes CDR1 SGHTA and CDR2 FQGNSA. This CDR3 comprises 12 residues. V dropped 2 bases and J dropped 11 bases, with 12 bases sitting between them. DNA of the CDR3: TGTGCCAGCAGCTTACACCGGGGAGTGGCTTTCTTT. Translation gives CASSLHRGVAFF.